The clone carrying this T cell receptor (beta chain) was seen just once. What it recognizes is unknown. Samples were taken several times over chemoradiotherapy. The data were obtained in a study of chemoradiotherapy in HPV16-positive cancers. Study in general: Functional T-cell assays on a couple of HPV16-positive patients' cells defined candidate HPV-specific clones and common TCR motifs.

Assay: immunoSEQ multiplex PCR; the TCRdb copy retains only in-frame clones and omits some. This table holds under 40,000 clones, about 89% found once. J lost 6 bases, V lost 5 bases, and 8 bases had no gene match. Looked up from germline, CDR1 is SEHNR and CDR2 is FQNEAQ (reference sequence). The CDR3 contains 15 residues. Study results and limitations: For HPV16-positive patients, expanding HPV-responsive T cells associated with longer recurrence-free survival.

This sample comprised blood, obtained from a patient who underwent chemoradiotherapy. V and J are TRBV7-9 and TRBJ1-4, with 8 nucleotides matching TRBD1. The receptor was derived from a human donor with HPV-associated anogenital cancer. CDR3 coding DNA: TGTGCCAGCAGCATGGACAGGGCGGGATATGAAAAACTGTTTTTT. Amino acids: CASSMDRAGYEKLFF.